This T cell receptor (beta chain) appears in the sequencing data of a study of blood T cell repertoires in COVID-19. Background on the study: Italy, Spain and the United States were the sources of the convalescent and acute COVID-19 samples. In each case, the material was cDNA or gDNA derived from T cells, B-cell-depleted T cells, or PBMCs.

Germline values: CDR1 SGHNT, CDR2 YYREEE (reference sequence). The V and J ends lost 4 bases and 8 bases, in that order; junction bases with no gene match: 11. The CDR3 spans 15 residues. Participants were aged about 18 to 100 years from approximately 24 US areas. Original handling: It was from reference gene primer amplification that nucleated cell counts were estimated. Using immunoSEQ multiplex PCR, the repertoire was profiled, and TCRdb retains in-frame clones only, with some absent. D and trimming come from the DNA, and the V and J calls and clone size come from that table. Of 250,000 to 300,000 clones listed, roughly 80% are singletons.

The TCR comes from a man aged 35 to 55 who had been exposed to COVID-19. Sequencing input: PBMCs or T cells enriched from blood (not recorded which). The V call is TRBV5-4, the J call TRBJ1-4; 7 bases are shared with TRBD1. CDR3 sequence: CASSESVGGREKLFF. The CDR3 region has the DNA TGTGCCAGCAGCGAGAGCGTAGGGGGCCGGGAAAAACTGTTTTTT.